The clone carrying this T cell receptor beta chain has a handful of counts. Its specificity is unknown. V was trimmed by 5 bases and J by 0 bases, leaving 14 bases between them. The CDR3 sequence is 16 residues long. The V gene's germline CDR1 is PRHDT and CDR2 FYEKMQ (reference sequence). TCRdb re-derived calls from the RT-PCR reads in MiXCR, one entry per CDR3 protein. The table records 300,000 to 350,000 distinct CDR3 sequences, 21% of them present only once. The data stem from a study of response to subunit inactivated influenza vaccine. The study's findings and limits: Seasonal influenza vaccination, on each occasion, was suggested by the authors to recruit few new T cells.

The source is a man aged 45 to 70 who received an inactivated influenza vaccine. V and J are TRBV13 and TRBJ2-1; possible D gene TRBD2, 6 bases. The sample consisted of PBMCs from blood, taken less than 22 months after vaccination. Written as DNA, the CDR3 is TGTGCCAGCAGCCTAGCTAGCGCTAGCTCCTACAATGAGCAGTTCTTC. Encoded protein: CASSLASASSYNEQFF.